This T cell receptor beta chain was captured by sequencing in a study of identical twins. Points from the study as a whole: Models underestimated TCR alpha sharing (out-of-frame) in monozygotic twins. Twins shared out-of-frame alpha sequences with excess low generation probability.

About this clonotype: The antigen remains undetermined.

Via MiXCR, TCRdb re-called the 5' RACE reads, giving one row per CDR3 protein. The sample yields approximately 220,000 distinct CDR3 sequences, around a tenth seen once. CDR1 is DFQATT and CDR2 is SNEGSKA in the germline V gene (reference sequence). There are 16 residues in the CDR3. V was shortened by 3 bases and J by 0 bases, with 16 bases between the two germline ends. The TCR was taken from a woman under 30 in good health. Sequenced: memory (CD45RO+) T cells sorted from blood. This chain connects TRBV20-1 to TRBJ2-3; D perhaps matches TRBD2 (6 bases). CDR3 protein: CSARAGASVSTDTQYF. CDR3 nucleotide sequence: TGCAGTGCTAGGGCCGGGGCTAGCGTTAGCACAGATACGCAGTATTTT.